The clone carrying this T cell receptor (beta chain) was seen at least ten times. The entry originates in a study of identical twins. Via MiXCR, TCRdb re-called the 5' RACE reads, giving one row per CDR3 protein. The data show around 240,000 distinct CDR3 sequences, 10% to 13% seen once. This receptor was obtained from a man in his forties or fifties in good health. The sample taken for sequencing was memory T cells sorted from blood.

CDR3 residues: CASSESGQARFTF. The CDR3 DNA follows: TGTGCCAGCAGTGAATCGGGACAGGCTCGTTTCACCTTC. The chain combines TRBV25-1 with TRBJ1-2, with 8 nucleotides matching TRBD1. Trimming removed 1 base from V and 13 bases from J; junction bases left unmatched: 8. The CDR3 has 13 residues. Germline V gene lookup returns CDR1 MGHDK and CDR2 SYGVNS.